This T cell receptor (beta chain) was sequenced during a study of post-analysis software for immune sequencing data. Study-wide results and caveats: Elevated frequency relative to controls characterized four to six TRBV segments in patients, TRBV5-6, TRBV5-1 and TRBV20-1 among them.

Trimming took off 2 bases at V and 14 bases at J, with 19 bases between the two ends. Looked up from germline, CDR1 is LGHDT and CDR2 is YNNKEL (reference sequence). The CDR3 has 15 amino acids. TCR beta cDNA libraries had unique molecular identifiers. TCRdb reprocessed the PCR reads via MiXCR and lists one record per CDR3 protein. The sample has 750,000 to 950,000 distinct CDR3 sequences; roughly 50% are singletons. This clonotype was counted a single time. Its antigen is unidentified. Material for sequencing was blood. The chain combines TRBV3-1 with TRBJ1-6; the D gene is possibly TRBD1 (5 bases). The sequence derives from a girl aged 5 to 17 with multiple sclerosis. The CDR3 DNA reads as TGTGCCAGCAGCCAAAGAGGAAGGACACGGCCGTCCCTCCACTTT. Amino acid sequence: CASSQRGRTRPSLHF. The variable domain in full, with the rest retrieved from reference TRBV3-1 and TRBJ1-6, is DTAVSQTPKYLVTQMGNDKSIKCEQNLGHDTMYWYKQDSKKFLKIMFSYNNKELIINETVPNRFSPKSPDKAHLNLHINSLELGDSAVYFCASSQRGRTRPSLHFGNGTRLTVT.